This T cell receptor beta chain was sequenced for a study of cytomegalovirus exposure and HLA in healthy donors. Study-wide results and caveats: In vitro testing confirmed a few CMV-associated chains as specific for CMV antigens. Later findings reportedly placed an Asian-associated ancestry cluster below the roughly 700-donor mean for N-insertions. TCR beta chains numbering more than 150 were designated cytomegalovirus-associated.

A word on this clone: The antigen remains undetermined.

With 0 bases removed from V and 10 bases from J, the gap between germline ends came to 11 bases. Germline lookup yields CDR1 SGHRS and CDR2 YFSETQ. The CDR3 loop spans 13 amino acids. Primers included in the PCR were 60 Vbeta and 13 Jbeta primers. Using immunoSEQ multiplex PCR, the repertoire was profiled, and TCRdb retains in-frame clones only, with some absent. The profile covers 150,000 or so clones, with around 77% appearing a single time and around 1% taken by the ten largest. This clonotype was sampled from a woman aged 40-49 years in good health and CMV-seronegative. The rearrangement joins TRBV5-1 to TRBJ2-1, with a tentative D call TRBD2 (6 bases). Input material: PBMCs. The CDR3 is CASSLVGGTEQFF. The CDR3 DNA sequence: TGCGCCAGCAGCTTGGTAGGCGGGACCGAGCAGTTCTTC.